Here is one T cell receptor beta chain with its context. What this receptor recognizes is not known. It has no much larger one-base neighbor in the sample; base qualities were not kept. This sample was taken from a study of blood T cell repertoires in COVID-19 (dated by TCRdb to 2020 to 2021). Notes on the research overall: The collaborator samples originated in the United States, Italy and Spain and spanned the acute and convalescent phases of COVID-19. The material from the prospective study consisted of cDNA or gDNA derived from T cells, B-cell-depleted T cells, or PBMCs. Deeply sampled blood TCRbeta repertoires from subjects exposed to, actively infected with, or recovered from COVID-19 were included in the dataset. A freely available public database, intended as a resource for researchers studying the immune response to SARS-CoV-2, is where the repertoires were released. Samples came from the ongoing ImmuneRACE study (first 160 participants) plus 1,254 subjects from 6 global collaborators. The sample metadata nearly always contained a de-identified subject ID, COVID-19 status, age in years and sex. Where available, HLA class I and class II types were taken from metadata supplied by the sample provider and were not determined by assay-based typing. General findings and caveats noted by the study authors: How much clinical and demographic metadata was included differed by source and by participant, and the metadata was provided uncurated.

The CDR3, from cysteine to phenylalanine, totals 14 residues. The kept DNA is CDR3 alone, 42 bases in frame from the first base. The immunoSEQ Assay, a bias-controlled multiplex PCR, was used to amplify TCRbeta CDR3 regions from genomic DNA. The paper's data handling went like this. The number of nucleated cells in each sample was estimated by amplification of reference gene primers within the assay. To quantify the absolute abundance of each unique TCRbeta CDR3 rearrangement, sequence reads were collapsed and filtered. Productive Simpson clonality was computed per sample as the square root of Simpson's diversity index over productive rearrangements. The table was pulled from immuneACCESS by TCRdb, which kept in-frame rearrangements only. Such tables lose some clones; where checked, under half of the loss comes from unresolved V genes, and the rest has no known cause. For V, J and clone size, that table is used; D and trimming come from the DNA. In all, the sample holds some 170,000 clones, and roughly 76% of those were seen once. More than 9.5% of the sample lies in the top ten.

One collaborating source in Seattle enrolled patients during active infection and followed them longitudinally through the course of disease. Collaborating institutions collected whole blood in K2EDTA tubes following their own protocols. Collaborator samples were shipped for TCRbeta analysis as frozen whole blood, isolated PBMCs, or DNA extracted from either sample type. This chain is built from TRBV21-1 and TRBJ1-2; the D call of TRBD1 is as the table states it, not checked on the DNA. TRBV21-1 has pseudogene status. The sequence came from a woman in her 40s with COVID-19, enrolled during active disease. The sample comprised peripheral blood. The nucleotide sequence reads TGTGCCAGCAGCAAAGGCGCAGGGGACTATGGCTACACCTTC. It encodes CASSKGAGDYGYTF.